The 9 T cell receptor beta chains presented below share a single source sample, sequenced in a study of cytomegalovirus exposure and HLA in healthy donors. This PCR relied on a set of 60 Vbeta primers and 13 Jbeta primers. TCRdb's table, derived via immunoSEQ multiplex PCR, lists solely in-frame clones and lacks some. Of about 92,000 clones listed, around 85% are singletons. Sequenced material: PBMCs. The receptors come from a girl aged 2-10 years in good health and CMV-seropositive.

This chain joins TRBV6-5 and TRBJ1-5; TRBD1 might be the D (6 bases). Trimming took off 2 bases at V and 7 bases at J, with 12 bases between the two ends. The CDR3 totals 14 residues. Germline lookup yields CDR1 MNHEY and CDR2 SVGAGI. Here the CDR3 reads CASSYGQGWQPQHF. The CDR3, as DNA: TGTGCCAGCAGTTACGGGCAGGGGTGGCAGCCCCAGCATTTT.

The chain uses TRBV28 and TRBJ1-4, with 8 nucleotides matching TRBD1. J was trimmed by 7 bases and V by 5 bases; bases with no gene match: 9. Germline V CDR1 and CDR2: MDHEN, SYDVKM. The length of the CDR3 is 15 residues. CDR3 loop: CASSAWTGRSEKLFF. CDR3 in DNA: TGTGCCAGCAGTGCTTGGACAGGGAGGAGTGAAAAACTGTTTTTT.

The chain recombines TRBV4-1 with TRBJ1-4, with D possibly matching TRBD1 (5 bases). Germline CDR1 is MGHRA and CDR2 is YSYEKL. There are 12 residues in the CDR3. Trimming cost V 0 bases and J 10 bases, with 6 bases left between them. As DNA, the CDR3 is TGCGCCAGCAGCCAAGACAGGGCAAAACTGTTTTTT. Translation gives CASSQDRAKLFF.

CDR3 DNA: TGTGCCAGCACCCTCTCTGGGGCCAACGTCCTGACTTTC. Protein sequence: CASTLSGANVLTF. The gene calls are TRBV27 and TRBJ2-6; D ambiguous. The CDR3 length is 13 residues. Trimming pared 7 bases from V and 0 bases from J, leaving 4 bases between. Germline CDR1 and CDR2: MNHEY and SMNVEV (reference sequence).

The rearrangement links TRBV4-2 to TRBJ2-7; 11 nucleotides agree with TRBD2. V was clipped by 2 bases and J by 4 bases; unmatched bases: 4. The CDR3 is 15 amino acids. Germline CDR1 LGHNA, CDR2 YNFKEQ. CDR3 sequence reads: CASSQTSGSGYEQYF. CDR3 nucleotides: TGTGCCAGCAGCCAAACTAGCGGGAGCGGGTACGAGCAGTACTTC.

The J gene is TRBJ1-1, the V gene TRBV5-6; D may be TRBD1 (6 bases). The germline V and J ends were trimmed by 1 base and 11 bases, with 15 bases remaining between them. This CDR3 region has 13 residues. The germline V gene has CDR1 SGHDT and CDR2 YYEEEE. The CDR3 sequence: CASSLWETGWAFF. The CDR3 DNA reads as TGTGCCAGCAGCTTGTGGGAGACAGGTTGGGCTTTCTTT.

The V and J genes are TRBV29-1 and TRBJ2-1; D is possibly TRBD2 (6 bases). The CDR3 length is 12 residues. V lost 6 bases and J 10 bases, leaving 16 bases between the germline ends. Per germline, CDR1 SQVTM and CDR2 ANQGSEA. The CDR3 is CSVRSIAAEQFF. The CDR3 DNA is TGCAGCGTACGATCAATAGCGGCAGAGCAGTTCTTC.

The chain uses TRBV27 and TRBJ1-2; 11 bases fit TRBD1. V trimming: 3 bases; J trimming: 4 bases; junction bases outside the gene matches: 4. From germline, CDR1 is MNHEY and CDR2 SMNVEV (reference sequence). The CDR3 totals 15 residues. The CDR3 DNA reads as TGTGCCAGCAGTTTTTCCGGGACAGGGGGCTATGGCTACACCTTC. It yields the protein CASSFSGTGGYGYTF.

The chain joins TRBV7-8 to TRBJ2-1; D is undetermined. There are 16 residues in the CDR3. V was cut by 5 bases and J by 5 bases, with 19 bases left in between. Germline-derived CDR1 and CDR2 are SGHVS and FQNEAQ. CDR3 sequence: CASSRKIPLYDNEQFF. In DNA form, the CDR3 reads TGTGCCAGCAGCAGAAAGATCCCCCTATACGACAATGAGCAGTTCTTC.